This T cell receptor beta chain was obtained from a study of cytomegalovirus exposure and HLA in healthy donors (dated by TCRdb to about 2017). About the study as a whole: According to an earlier analysis of 587 of the donors, 150 million to 200 million T cells yielded 117 million unique TCR beta sequences and 276 Gb of sequence data. The study aimed to test whether cataloging public T cell receptors could reveal signatures of past pathogen exposure. To predict cytomegalovirus infection status, the study combined high-throughput TCR immunosequencing, statistical association of individual TCRs with disease status, and machine learning. Donor age, sex, ethnicity and CMV serostatus were compiled alongside the repertoire data. All discovery cohort repertoires had been generated on a single sequencing platform. In addition to the first cohort of around 670 subjects, a separate validation cohort of 130 or so different subjects was used. Roughly 5 DR-DQ haplotypes were treated as single units for association and clustering because of strong linkage in the cohort. Among approximately 370 genotyped donors of the cohort, an average of approximately 240,000 unique TCR beta nucleotide sequences was sequenced per donor, of which about 20% were non-productive. A later analysis re-analyzed previously published TCR beta repertoires from approximately 700 donors and added high-resolution HLA genotyping to study TCR occurrence patterns. Of the roughly 430 genotyped donors, approximately 83% fell in the genetic ancestry cluster associated with self-reported Caucasian donors. In the later analysis, no new phenotypic data were used to find candidate immune exposures; instead, reliance was placed on TCR beta sequences and their occurrence across donors. Class I and class II HLA loci were covered by the typing at four-digit resolution. The number of donors typed differed by locus, with 629-630 for A, B, C, DRB1 and DQB1, around 500 for DQA1, about 610 for DPA1, and about 450 for DPB1. The study profiled the T cell repertoires of about 640 subjects by immunosequencing and related them to cytomegalovirus serostatus. An earlier analysis of around 580 of the donors used high-throughput TCR beta sequencing to judge whether each TCR beta V gene segment behaved as functional or pseudogenic. About 280 gigabases of sequencing data and 78 million or so unique TCR sequences were included in an early release covering roughly 700 HLA-typed donors. Genome-wide SNP genotypes for about 60% of the 666 donors were used in a later genetic analysis, which treated that subset as a discovery cohort. Overall study results and their limits: Sequencing depth was assumed to be roughly uniform across donors in the presence/absence analyses, though that assumption may not hold. The study listed 150 to 200 TCR beta chains as associated with cytomegalovirus. The 87-base-pair reads could not distinguish some IMGT-functional V segments, including TRBV6-2 and TRBV6-3, so those segments were excluded. A later genetic analysis associated a missense DCLRE1C variant with V-gene and J-gene trimming of TCR beta chains, and an independent cohort replicated the association. According to a later analysis, TCR association rates differed among HLA loci, with DRB1 alleles showing the most associated TCRs and HLA-C alleles showing the fewest. A later analysis reported that several top co-occurrence clusters appeared linked to parvovirus B19, influenza, CMV and Epstein-Barr virus. Immune exposure information for the cohort was limited to CMV serostatus. An earlier analysis of around 540 of the donors showed that most TCR beta V segments appeared in productive rearrangements either about 87% or about 30% of the time, which broadly matched IMGT annotations. Compared with equally common non-associated chains, HLA-associated TCR beta chains in a later analysis were more clonally expanded and had lower generation probabilities. A later genetic analysis reported fewer N-insertions in productive TCRs among donors in an Asian-associated ancestry cluster than the roughly 720-donor mean. Cytomegalovirus status was reported to be diagnosed by the classifier with high specificity and sensitivity in both the original and validation cohorts. In vitro tests confirmed that a few of the cytomegalovirus-associated TCR beta chains recognize cytomegalovirus antigens. A further reported finding was that TCR beta sequences accurately predicted the HLA-A and HLA-B alleles for most subjects in the first cohort. The sequencing pipeline was judged likely to have produced a cluster of highly shared sequence variants as a technical artifact. While some public TCRs were present in many individuals, most TCR sequences turned up only very rarely across donors. A later analysis found that most CMV-associated TCR beta chains appeared HLA-restricted, with HLA associations seemingly driven largely by CMV exposure. Because HLA typing was unavailable for some donors at each locus, only the typed subset was used in association tests. This cohort had only TCR beta chains sequenced, and the lack of alpha or paired-chain data limited which features could be detected. According to the authors, the approach could potentially be generalized to other disease states and immunological phenotypes. A later analysis associated 16,951 TCR beta sequences with specific HLA alleles at a false discovery rate of 0.05. Because counts were too low, about 15 rarely observed V segments, including chromosome 9 orphons, were left out of the earlier analysis of 587 of the donors. Linkage disequilibrium might explain the correlated functional status among segregating V segments, but an unknown experimental factor could not be ruled out. Assigning TCR associations to individual alleles was difficult when HLA alleles, especially DR and DQ, strongly co-occurred.

The cohort consisted of fewer than 700 healthy bone marrow donors. At the time of sampling, every cohort member was nominally healthy, though immune exposures that went unrecorded were likely present. The donor tested CMV seropositive, placing the donor among the roughly 300 seropositive members of the cohort. Every donor gave a peripheral blood sample, and the peripheral blood mononuclear cells from that sample were used for TCR beta sequencing. Genomic DNA extraction from the blood cell samples was performed with the Qiagen DNeasy Blood Extraction Kit. Concerning this clone itself: Its antigen remains unidentified. There are no base qualities to consult, and no much larger clone falls within one base.

Preparation of the library involved the immunoSEQ multiplex PCR assay. The multiplex PCR relied on a mix of 60 forward primers for TCR Vbeta segments and 13 reverse primers for TCR Jbeta segments. A multiplex PCR assay on genomic DNA amplified the CDR3 region of rearranged TCR beta genes. The Illumina HiSeq System was used to sequence the amplified TCR beta libraries as 87-base-pair reads. Per the source publication's procedure: A later analysis tallied 75 million to 95 million unique TCR beta chains across the 700 or so repertoires, and about 12 million of those chains were shared by two or more donors. Raw reads were error-corrected and collapsed into unique sequences by a nearest-neighbor algorithm in which closely related sequences were merged to remove PCR and sequencing errors. Alignment of CDR3 sequences to IMGT reference sequences was used to assign V, D and J gene segments. For a sequence to be retained, at least a six-nucleotide match to both a V gene segment and a J gene segment was required. Rearrangements were called productive when the CDR3 lacked stop codons and stayed in frame with V and J; all others were non-productive. Following IMGT convention, CDR3 was defined as the stretch from the second conserved V-encoded cysteine up to the conserved J-encoded phenylalanine. Sequences without an unambiguous match to a single V gene segment were excluded from the earlier analysis of about 630 of the donors. An earlier analysis of almost 600 of the donors classified V segments as functional when productive rearrangements were above 56.7% and as segregating when the standard deviation between donors was above 5%. To diagnose cytomegalovirus status from the catalog of TCR beta chain sequences, a statistical classification framework was built. A later analysis assigned V and J genes by comparing TCR nucleotide sequences with IMGT/GENE-DB human TR gene sequences. Using the TCRdist pipeline, a later analysis assigned CDR3 sequences along with most-parsimonious VDJ recombination scenarios. In a later analysis, each TCR beta chain was defined by its CDR3 amino acid sequence together with its V-gene family, and reads lacking a unique V-gene family were excluded. In a later analysis, several hundred highly shared, low-generation-probability nucleotide sequences were removed to address suspected cross-contamination and a sequencing artifact. For each public chain, a later analysis derived a clonal expansion index from normalized ranks of inferred template counts within each repertoire. Generation probabilities in a later analysis came from a VDJ recombination model fitted to out-of-frame rearrangements, and those results were checked against IGoR. In a later analysis, TCR-TCR, TCR-HLA and TCR-CMV co-occurrence was scored with hypergeometric tests, and a repertoire-size bias correction was applied to TCR pairs. In a later analysis, false discovery rates were estimated by permuting HLA or CMV assignments 20 times. In a later analysis, co-occurring TCRs were grouped using DBSCAN, with TCRdist sequence similarity added in when clustering inside HLA-allele-positive subsets. Co-occurrence clustering excluded repertoires with fewer than 30,000 or more than 120,000 public chains, plus five with anomalous nucleotide sharing. This is the immuneACCESS table as TCRdb keeps it, with only in-frame sequences that have V and J called. A part of the clones is gone; compared with another copy, unresolved V genes explain less than half, and the rest is unexplained. V and J calls plus clone size are reproduced from that table; the DNA served to infer D and trimming. Within this sample are about 120,000 clones, with roughly 80% of them counted one time only. The leading ten clones occupy more than 3% of the sample.

The junction shows trimming of 7 bases on V and 2 bases on J, plus 23 bases between the germline ends. CDR1 and CDR2 (LGHNA, YSLEER) derive from the germline V gene. Measured from the cysteine to the phenylalanine, the CDR3 is 17 residues long. Only CDR3 DNA is held: 51 bases, read in frame from base 1. Sequencing was carried out using PBMCs. The chain uses TRBV4-3 and TRBJ2-5, with no D gene named confidently. This receptor was taken from a young man in good health and CMV-seropositive. The nucleotide sequence is TGCGCCAGCATGGTGCGGTGCGAACAACTGGTACAAGAGACCCAGTACTTC. Its product reads: CASMVRCEQLVQETQYF.